This TCR beta chain originates from a study of blood T cell repertoires in COVID-19. Study details: T cells, B-cell-depleted T cells, or PBMCs provided the cDNA or gDNA that served as material.

The CDR3 covers 15 residues. Trimming removed 5 bases from V and 4 bases from J, with 18 bases in between. CDR1 is SEHNR, CDR2 FQNEAQ, per germline (reference sequence). Source study methods: Reference gene primer amplification in the assay estimated nucleated cell counts. The repertoire was sequenced with immunoSEQ multiplex PCR; TCRdb's copy has only in-frame clones and lacks some. That table furnishes V, J and clone size, whereas the DNA furnished D and trimming. The sample yields approximately 400,000 clones, roughly four fifths seen once. All enrollees were about 18 to 89 years old and from roughly 22 US areas. Participants were placed into cohorts based on the clinical history they reported.

This clonotype was obtained from a woman in her fifties or sixties who had recovered from COVID-19. The chain carries TRBV7-9 and TRBJ2-7, with D uncertain. Sequencing was carried out using PBMCs or T cells enriched from blood (not recorded which). CDR3 coding DNA: TGTGCCAGCAGCGCGCCACCCTCGAGATCTTACGAGCAGTACTTC. It specifies CASSAPPSRSYEQYF.